This TCR beta chain was sequenced during a study of CXCR3-negative and CXCR3-positive naive CD8 T cells. Naive CD8+ T cells showed CD45RO-CCR7+CD27+CD95-. This CDR3 is 16 amino acids long. Germline V lookup: CDR1 LGHNA, CDR2 YSLEER. Findings and limits, study-wide: Similarly elevated diversity marked both naive subsets, with memory CD8+ cells showing far lower diversity. Fresh PBMCs were used in most assays, and CXCR3 expression partially decreased after cryopreservation. TRB CDR3s of CXCR3-positive naive cells were more hydrophobic than those of CXCR3-negative naive cells.

The libraries of TRB cDNA were prepared using 5' RACE with UMI labels. After re-calling the 5' RACE reads, TCRdb lists one entry per CDR3 protein, DNA absent. The specimen's table records 50,000 to 65,000 distinct CDR3 sequences. About this clonotype: What it binds is unknown.

The gene calls are TRBV4-3 and TRBJ2-1; TCRdb returns TRBD1, unconfirmable since there is no DNA. The specimen was naive CXCR3- CD8+ T cells from blood. Subset described: CD45RO-CCR7+CD27+CD95- naive CD8+ T cells lacking CXCR3 (TNR3-). This TCR came from a human donor in good health. Some clones in this sample may be carry-over from other donors' samples. The CDR3 here is CASSQAWGGRDNEQFF.